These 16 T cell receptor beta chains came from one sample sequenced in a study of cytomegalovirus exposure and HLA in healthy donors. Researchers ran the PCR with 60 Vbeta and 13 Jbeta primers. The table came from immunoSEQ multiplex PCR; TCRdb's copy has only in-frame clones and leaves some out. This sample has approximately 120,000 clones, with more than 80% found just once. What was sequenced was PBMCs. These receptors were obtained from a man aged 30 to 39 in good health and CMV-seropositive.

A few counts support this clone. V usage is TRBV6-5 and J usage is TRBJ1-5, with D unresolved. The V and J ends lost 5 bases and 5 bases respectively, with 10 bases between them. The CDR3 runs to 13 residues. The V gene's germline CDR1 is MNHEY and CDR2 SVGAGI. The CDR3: CASSADYYQPQHF. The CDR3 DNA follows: TGTGCCAGCAGTGCCGACTATTATCAGCCCCAGCATTTT.

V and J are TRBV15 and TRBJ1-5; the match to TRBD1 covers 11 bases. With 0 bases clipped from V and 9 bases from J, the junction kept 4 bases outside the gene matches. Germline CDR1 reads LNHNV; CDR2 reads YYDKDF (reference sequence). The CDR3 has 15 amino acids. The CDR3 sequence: CATSREGTGGWPQHF. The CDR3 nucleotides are TGTGCCACCAGCAGAGAGGGGACAGGGGGGTGGCCCCAGCATTTT.

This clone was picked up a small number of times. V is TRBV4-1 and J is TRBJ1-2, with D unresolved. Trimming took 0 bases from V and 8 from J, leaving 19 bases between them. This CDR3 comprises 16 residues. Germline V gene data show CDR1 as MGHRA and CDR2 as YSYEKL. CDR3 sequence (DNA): TGCGCCAGCAGCCAAGATCGGCGCCAGGTCGATGAGGGCTACACCTTC. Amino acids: CASSQDRRQVDEGYTF.

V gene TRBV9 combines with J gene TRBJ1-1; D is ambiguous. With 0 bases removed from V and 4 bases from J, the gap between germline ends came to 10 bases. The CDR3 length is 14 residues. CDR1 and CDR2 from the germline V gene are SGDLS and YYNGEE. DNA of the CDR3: TGTGCCAGCAGCGTAGTTGGTGGGAGCACTGAAGCTTTCTTT. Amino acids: CASSVVGGSTEAFF.

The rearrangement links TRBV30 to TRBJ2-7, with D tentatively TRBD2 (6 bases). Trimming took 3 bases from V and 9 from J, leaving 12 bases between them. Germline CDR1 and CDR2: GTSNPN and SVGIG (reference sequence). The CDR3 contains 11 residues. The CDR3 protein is CAWSDSGPQYF. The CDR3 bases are TGTGCCTGGAGCGATAGCGGACCGCAGTACTTC.

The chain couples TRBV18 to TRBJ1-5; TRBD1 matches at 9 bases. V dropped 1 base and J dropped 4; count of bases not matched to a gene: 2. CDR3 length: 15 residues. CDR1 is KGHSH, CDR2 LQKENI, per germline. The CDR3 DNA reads TGTGCCAGCTCACCACTCGGACAGGGGAATCAGCCCCAGCATTTT. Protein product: CASSPLGQGNQPQHF.

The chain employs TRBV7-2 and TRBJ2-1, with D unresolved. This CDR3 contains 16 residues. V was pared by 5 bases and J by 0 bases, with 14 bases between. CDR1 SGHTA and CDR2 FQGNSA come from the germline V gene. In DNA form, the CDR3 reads TGTGCCAGCAGCCCCTATTCCCTTAGCTCCTACAATGAGCAGTTCTTC. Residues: CASSPYSLSSYNEQFF.

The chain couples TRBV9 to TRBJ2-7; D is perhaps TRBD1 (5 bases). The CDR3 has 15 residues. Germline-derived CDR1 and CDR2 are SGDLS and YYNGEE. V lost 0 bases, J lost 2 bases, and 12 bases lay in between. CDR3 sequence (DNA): TGTGCCAGCAGCGTAGTAGGTGGGGCCCCCTACGAGCAGTACTTC. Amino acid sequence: CASSVVGGAPYEQYF. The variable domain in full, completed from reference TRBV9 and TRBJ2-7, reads DSGVTQTPKHLITATGQRVTLRCSPRSGDLSVYWYQQSLDQGLQFLIQYYNGEERAKGNILERFSAQQFPDLHSELNLSSLELGDSALYFCASSVVGGAPYEQYFGPGTRLTVT.

The CDR3 reads CASSFSLRARTTEAFF. The CDR3 bases are TGTGCCAGCAGTTTCAGCCTCAGGGCCCGAACGACTGAAGCTTTCTTT. The chain links TRBV28 to TRBJ1-1; possible D gene TRBD1, 5 bases. Trimming shortened V by 3 bases and J by 5 bases, and 19 bases separated the two germline ends. The CDR3 loop spans 16 amino acids. From germline, CDR1 is MDHEN and CDR2 SYDVKM. Filled out from reference TRBV28 and TRBJ1-1, the complete variable domain reads DVKVTQSSRYLVKRTGEKVFLECVQDMDHENMFWYRQDPGLGLRLIYFSYDVKMKEKGDIPEGYSVSREKKERFSLILESASTNQTSMYLCASSFSLRARTTEAFFGQGTRLTVV.

CDR3 bases: TGTGCCAGCAGTTTCCTCAAATCCCGTGAGGGCTACACCTTC. Residues: CASSFLKSREGYTF. V and J are TRBV27 and TRBJ1-2; D uncertain. CDR1 is MNHEY, CDR2 SMNVEV, per germline (reference sequence). This CDR3 comprises 14 residues. Trimming stripped 3 bases from V and 8 bases from J, with 16 bases between.

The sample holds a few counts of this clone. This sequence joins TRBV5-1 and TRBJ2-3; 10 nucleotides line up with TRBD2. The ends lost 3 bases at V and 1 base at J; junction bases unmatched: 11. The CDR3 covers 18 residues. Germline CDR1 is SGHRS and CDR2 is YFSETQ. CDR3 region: CASSYRLAGADGTDTQYF. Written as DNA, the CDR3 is TGCGCCAGCAGCTATCGGCTAGCGGGGGCGGATGGCACAGATACGCAGTATTTT. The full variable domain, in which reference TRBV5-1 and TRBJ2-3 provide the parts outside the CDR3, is KAGVTQTPRYLIKTRGQQVTLSCSPISGHRSVSWYQQTPGQGLQFLFEYFSETQRNKGNFPGRFSGRQFSNSRSEMNVSTLELGDSALYLCASSYRLAGADGTDTQYFGPGTRLTVL.

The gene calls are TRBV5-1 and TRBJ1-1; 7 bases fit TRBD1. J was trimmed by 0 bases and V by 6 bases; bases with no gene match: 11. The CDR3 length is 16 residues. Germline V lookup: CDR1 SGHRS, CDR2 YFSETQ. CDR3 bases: TGCGCCAGCAAACGGCAGGTGGGACAGCTGAACACTGAAGCTTTCTTT. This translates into CASKRQVGQLNTEAFF. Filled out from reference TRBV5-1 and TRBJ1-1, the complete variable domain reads KAGVTQTPRYLIKTRGQQVTLSCSPISGHRSVSWYQQTPGQGLQFLFEYFSETQRNKGNFPGRFSGRQFSNSRSEMNVSTLELGDSALYLCASKRQVGQLNTEAFFGQGTRLTVV.

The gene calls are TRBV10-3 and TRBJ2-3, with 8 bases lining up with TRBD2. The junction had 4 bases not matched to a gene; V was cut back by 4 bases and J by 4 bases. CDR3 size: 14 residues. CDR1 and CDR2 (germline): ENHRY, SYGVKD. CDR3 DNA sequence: TGTGCCATCAGTGGGGGGACTAGGGCAGATACGCAGTATTTT. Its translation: CAISGGTRADTQYF.

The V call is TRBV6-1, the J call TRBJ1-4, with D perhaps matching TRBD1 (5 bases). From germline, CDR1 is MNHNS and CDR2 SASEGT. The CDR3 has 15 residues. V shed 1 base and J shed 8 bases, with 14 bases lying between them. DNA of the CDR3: TGTGCCAGCAGTGAAGTCGGCGGGGGTCTAGAAAAACTGTTTTTT. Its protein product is CASSEVGGGLEKLFF.

In DNA, the CDR3 is TGTGCCAGCAGCCCCAGGGGACAGGGCCACGAGCAGTACTTC. Translation gives CASSPRGQGHEQYF. This chain connects TRBV14 to TRBJ2-7; 9 bases align to TRBD1. CDR1 and CDR2 (germline): SGHDN, FVKESK. This CDR3 contains 14 residues. V trimming: 4 bases; J trimming: 5 bases; junction bases outside the gene matches: 6.

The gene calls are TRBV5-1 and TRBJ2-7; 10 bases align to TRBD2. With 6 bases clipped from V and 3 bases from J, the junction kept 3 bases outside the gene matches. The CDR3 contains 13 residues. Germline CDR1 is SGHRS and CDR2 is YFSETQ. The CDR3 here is CASNPSGGYEQYF. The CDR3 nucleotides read TGCGCCAGCAACCCTAGCGGGGGCTACGAGCAGTACTTC.